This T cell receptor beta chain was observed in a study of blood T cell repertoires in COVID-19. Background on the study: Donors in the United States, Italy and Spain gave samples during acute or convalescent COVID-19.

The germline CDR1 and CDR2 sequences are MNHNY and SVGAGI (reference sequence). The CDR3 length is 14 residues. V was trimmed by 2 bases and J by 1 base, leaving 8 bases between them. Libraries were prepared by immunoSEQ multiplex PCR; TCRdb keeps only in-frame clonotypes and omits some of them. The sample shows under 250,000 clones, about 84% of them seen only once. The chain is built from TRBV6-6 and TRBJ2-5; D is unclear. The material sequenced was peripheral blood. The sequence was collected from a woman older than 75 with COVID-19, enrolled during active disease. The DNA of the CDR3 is TGTGCCAGCAGTTACCCTGCCAGCCAAGAGACCCAGTACTTC. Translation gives CASSYPASQETQYF.